The 12 T cell receptor beta chains below were found in one sample sequenced in a study of T cell responses to AZD1222 COVID-19 vaccine. TCRdb's table, derived via immunoSEQ multiplex PCR, lists solely in-frame clones and lacks some. Of some 110,000 clones listed, around 84% were seen once; the top ten hold 15% to 20%. The source was peripheral blood, collected 28 days after the second AZD1222 dose. The receptors shown here come from an adult who received the AZD1222 COVID-19 vaccine.

About this clone itself: At one end, the junction sequence differs from germline, possibly due to a read error. This chain links TRBV6-5 with TRBJ1-5; no clear D. This CDR3 comprises 12 residues. Per the germline V gene, CDR1 is MNHEY and CDR2 is SVGAGI. In DNA, the CDR3 is TGCGTAGCCGCGGGCCCCAATCAGCCCCAGCATTTT. Protein product: CVAAGPNQPQHF.

This clone was observed a few times. CDR3 sequence reads: CASSHFPSATSGDNEQFF. The DNA of the CDR3 is TGTGCCAGCAGTCATTTTCCTAGTGCGACTAGCGGCGACAATGAGCAGTTCTTC. The chain uses TRBV7-7 and TRBJ2-1; 9 bases are a match to TRBD2. The V gene end was trimmed by 6 bases and the J gene end by 5 bases; junction bases not matched to a gene: 17. CDR3 length: 18 amino acids. Germline V gene sequence: CDR1 SSHAT, CDR2 FNYEAQ (reference sequence).

J is TRBJ2-3 and V is TRBV30; 12 bases fit TRBD2. This CDR3 is built from 14 residues. Germline V gives CDR1 GTSNPN, CDR2 SVGIG (reference sequence). V lost 7 bases, J lost 2 bases, and 4 bases stayed unmatched. The CDR3: CASTSGSPTDTQYF. For the CDR3, the DNA is TGTGCCTCGACTAGCGGGAGTCCCACAGATACGCAGTATTTT.

V is TRBV6-5 and J is TRBJ2-7, with a tentative D call TRBD2 (5 bases). V lost 0 bases to trimming and J lost 0 bases, with 9 bases between them. CDR3 length equals 15 residues. From germline, CDR1 is MNHEY and CDR2 SVGAGI. The CDR3 nucleotides are TGTGCCAGCAGTTACTCCGGGGTAGGCTCCTACGAGCAGTACTTC. It translates to CASSYSGVGSYEQYF.

J is TRBJ2-2 and V is TRBV18, with D possibly being TRBD2 (5 bases). Trimming took 5 bases from V and 0 from J, leaving 13 bases between them. From germline, CDR1 is KGHSH and CDR2 LQKENI. The CDR3 covers 16 residues. The chain's CDR3 is CASSVPRGANTGELFF. The DNA of the CDR3 is TGTGCCAGCTCAGTACCTCGGGGTGCGAACACCGGGGAGCTGTTTTTT.

The V gene is TRBV27, the J gene TRBJ2-2; TRBD2 matches 12 bases. Germline loops: CDR1 MNHEY, CDR2 SMNVEV (reference sequence). J was trimmed by 5 bases and V by 3 bases; bases with no gene match: 7. The CDR3 consists of 17 residues. In DNA, the CDR3 is TGTGCCAGCAGTTTCAGACTAGCGGGAGTTGATACCGGGGAGCTGTTTTTT. This gives the protein CASSFRLAGVDTGELFF.

In DNA form, the CDR3 reads TGCGCCAGCAGCCAAGATCGGGGCGCCGGGACAGCGGGCACTGAAGCTTTCTTT. Its protein is CASSQDRGAGTAGTEAFF. The chain couples TRBV4-1 to TRBJ1-1, with 7 nucleotides matching TRBD1. Germline CDR1 and CDR2: MGHRA and YSYEKL. The trim removed 0 bases at V and 4 bases at J, leaving 14 bases unmatched. This CDR3 is built from 18 residues.

V and J are TRBV9 and TRBJ1-4, with D possibly TRBD1 on 5 matching bases. Germline CDR1 SGDLS, CDR2 YYNGEE. This CDR3 has 16 amino acids. Deletions cut 0 bases from V and 7 bases from J, with 16 bases between. The CDR3 DNA sequence: TGTGCCAGCAGCGTAGGGTCGGGACTCAAGGGTGAAAAACTGTTTTTT. It yields the protein CASSVGSGLKGEKLFF.

The gene calls are TRBV5-6 and TRBJ1-1; D is unclear. Trimming pared 6 bases from V and 1 base from J, leaving 16 bases between. This CDR3 has 15 residues. From germline, CDR1 is SGHDT and CDR2 YYEEEE. The CDR3 bases are TGTGCCAGCACCATTGGGTATCAAACGAACACTGAAGCTTTCTTT. Its translation: CASTIGYQTNTEAFF.

This clone was seen once. The J gene is TRBJ1-2, the V gene TRBV5-8; no definite D call. The V gene lost 6 bases and the J gene lost 3 bases, with 24 bases spanning the gap. Germline V gives CDR1 SGHTS, CDR2 YDEGEE. The CDR3 contains 17 residues. CDR3 coding DNA: TGTGCCAGCACCCCTCTTCAACAGAACGGATTACACTATGGCTACACCTTC. Translation: CASTPLQQNGLHYGYTF.

This chain links TRBV10-3 with TRBJ2-3, with D unresolved. Per the germline V gene, CDR1 is ENHRY and CDR2 is SYGVKD. This CDR3 has 12 amino acids. V was shortened by 3 bases and J by 2 bases, with 3 bases between the two germline ends. The CDR3 region has the DNA TGTGCCATCAGTGACGACACAGATACGCAGTATTTT. It translates to CAISDDTDTQYF.

V gene TRBV9 combines with J gene TRBJ2-1, with 10 bases aligning to TRBD2. This CDR3 comprises 19 residues. V dropped 1 base and J dropped 6; count of bases not matched to a gene: 16. The germline V gene has CDR1 SGDLS and CDR2 YYNGEE. The CDR3: CASSVSPGLAGAGGNEQFF. CDR3 DNA: TGTGCCAGCAGCGTATCTCCGGGGCTAGCGGGAGCGGGTGGCAATGAGCAGTTCTTC. Complete variable domain (other parts from reference TRBV9 and TRBJ2-1): DSGVTQTPKHLITATGQRVTLRCSPRSGDLSVYWYQQSLDQGLQFLIQYYNGEERAKGNILERFSAQQFPDLHSELNLSSLELGDSALYFCASSVSPGLAGAGGNEQFFGPGTRLTVL.